These T cell receptor beta chains were read from a single sample in a study of T-cell reconstitution after alpha-beta-depleted transplantation in children. TCRdb ran MiXCR on the PCR reads and lists one entry per CDR3 protein. The table shows hundreds of thousands of distinct CDR3 sequences, with about 24% occurring only once. The source material was PBMCs, mostly from graft donor cells, sampled 360 days after TCRalphabeta/CD19-depleted stem cell transplant. The receptors come from a female patient aged 2 to 10 who had a stem cell transplant for congenital amegakaryocytic thrombocytopenia, so the T cells may come from the graft donor. The CDR3 runs from the conserved cysteine through the conserved F or W. D genes are given only for firm matches. Not all rows give a size; the values are once, few, many and, for expanded clones, a class.

>TRBV15|TRBJ2-5|.|.
TGTGCCACCAGCAGAGAGGAGGGTGGGGGGCAAGAGACCCAGTACTTC
CATSREEGGGQETQYF
>TRBV18|TRBJ2-1|few|.
TGTGCCAGCTCACCGTATCAAAACAATGAGCAGTTCTTC
CASSPYQNNEQFF
>TRBV20-1|TRBJ1-2|.|.
TGCAGTGCTAGGAAAGGGGTCAGGGAACACTATGGCTACACCTTC
CSARKGVREHYGYTF
>TRBV19|TRBJ2-1|.|.
TGTGCCAGTAGTATCACCACGCAGACCTACTACAATGAGCAGTTCTTC
CASSITTQTYYNEQFF
>TRBV28|TRBJ1-6|.|.
TGTGCCAGCAGTTTATCCAATCCGGGATCACCCCTCCACTTT
CASSLSNPGSPLHF
>TRBV5-6|TRBJ2-6|.|.
TGTGCCAGCAGCTTGGTTGTAGGGGCTGGGGCCAACGTCCTGACTTTC
CASSLVVGAGANVLTF
>TRBV7-2|TRBJ2-5|.|.
TGTGCCAGCAGCTTTGGAGGGAAGAAGGGAGAGACCCAGTACTTC
CASSFGGKKGETQYF
>TRBV7-9|TRBJ1-1|few|TRBD1
TGTGCCAGCAGCTTAGGACAGGGGATGAACACTGAAGCTTTCTTT
CASSLGQGMNTEAFF
>TRBV28|TRBJ2-7|few|.
TGTGCCAGCCTACTTAAGGGATCCTACGAGCAGTACTTC
CASLLKGSYEQYF
>TRBV28|TRBJ2-1|few|TRBD2
TGTGCCAGCAGTTTATTTCCTAGCGGGAGGGCGTACGGTGAGCAGTTCTTC
CASSLFPSGRAYGEQFF
>TRBV28|TRBJ2-2|.|.
TGTGCCAGCAGTTGGGGACATACCGGGGAGCTGTTTTTT
CASSWGHTGELFF